This TCR beta chain was recovered during a study of T cells after yellow fever vaccination. Conversion of TCR transcripts into cDNA relied on 5'RACE template switching, which added a universal primer site and UMIs. Via MiXCR, TCRdb re-called the 5' RACE reads, giving one row per CDR3 protein. This table has hundreds of thousands of distinct CDR3 sequences, around 10% appearing once. This clonotype was counted many times. The sample in question was CD4+ T cells sorted from PBMCs, obtained 5 days after the yellow fever booster vaccination. The TCR comes from a man younger than 35 who received the YFV17D yellow fever vaccine.

The CDR3 DNA reads as TGTGCCATCAGTACTCTGGGTAACACTGGAAACACCATATATTTT. Translated: CAISTLGNTGNTIYF. V usage is TRBV10-3 and J usage is TRBJ1-3; D not resolved. The CDR3 runs to 15 residues. Germline V lookup: CDR1 ENHRY, CDR2 SYGVKD. The V end lost 5 bases, the J end lost 2 bases, and 13 bases lay between the germline ends.